This T cell receptor beta chain was recovered during a study of cytomegalovirus exposure and HLA in healthy donors. In germline, CDR1 is MGHRA, CDR2 YSYEKL. V lost 3 bases to trimming and J lost 2 bases, with 4 bases between them. This CDR3 spans 12 amino acids. General study results and limits: TCR beta V- and J-gene trimming was later associated with a missense DCLRE1C variant. The productive fraction for most TCR beta V segments was about 87% or about 30% in an earlier analysis. Analysis performed later showed TCR beta chains linked to HLA being more clonally expanded than equally common others. In a later analysis, common viral pathogens appeared linked to several of the most significant clusters.

PCR amplification relied on 60 Vbeta primers (plus 13 Jbeta primers). Sequencing was performed with immunoSEQ multiplex PCR; in TCRdb, only in-frame clones are kept and a portion is missing. The sample lists around 150,000 clones; 80% were seen once. Remarks on this clone: The antigen is not known. Other DNA sequences in this sample translate to the same CDR3.

This receptor was identified in a man aged 45-65 years in good health and CMV-seronegative. Sequenced: PBMCs. V usage is TRBV4-1 and J usage is TRBJ2-5; no reliable D call. CDR3 sequence reads: CASSHPQETQYF. Written as DNA, the CDR3 is TGCGCCAGCAGCCATCCACAAGAGACCCAGTACTTC.